This T cell receptor (beta chain) was captured in a study of cytomegalovirus exposure and HLA in healthy donors. Generated by immunoSEQ multiplex PCR, the TCRdb table keeps only in-frame clones and is missing some. Of about 300,000 clones listed, 88% were seen once; the top ten hold about 0.99%. This CDR3 has 16 amino acids. J lost 2 bases, V lost 5 bases, and 4 bases had no gene match. The germline CDR1 and CDR2 sequences are SGHRS and YFSETQ. The sample was PBMCs. The origin of this receptor is a woman aged 18-29 years in good health and CMV-seronegative. The chain couples TRBV5-1 to TRBJ2-1; 13 nucleotides match TRBD2. In DNA, the CDR3 is TGCGCCAGCAGTTCCGGGACTAGCGGGACCTACAATGAGCAGTTCTTC. This codes for CASSSGTSGTYNEQFF.